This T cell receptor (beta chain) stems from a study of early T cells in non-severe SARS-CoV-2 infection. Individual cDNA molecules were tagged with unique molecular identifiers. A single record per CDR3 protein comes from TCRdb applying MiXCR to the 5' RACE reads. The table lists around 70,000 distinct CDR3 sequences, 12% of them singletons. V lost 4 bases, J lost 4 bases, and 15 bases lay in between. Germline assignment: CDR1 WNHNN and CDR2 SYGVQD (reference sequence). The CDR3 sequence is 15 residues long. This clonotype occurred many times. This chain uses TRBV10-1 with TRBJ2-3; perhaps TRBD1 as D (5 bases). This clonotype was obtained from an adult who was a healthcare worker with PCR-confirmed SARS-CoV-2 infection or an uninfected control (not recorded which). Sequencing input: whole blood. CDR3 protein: CASSVGHSAPDTQYF. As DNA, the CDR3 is TGCGCCAGCAGTGTTGGACACTCAGCCCCAGATACGCAGTATTTT.